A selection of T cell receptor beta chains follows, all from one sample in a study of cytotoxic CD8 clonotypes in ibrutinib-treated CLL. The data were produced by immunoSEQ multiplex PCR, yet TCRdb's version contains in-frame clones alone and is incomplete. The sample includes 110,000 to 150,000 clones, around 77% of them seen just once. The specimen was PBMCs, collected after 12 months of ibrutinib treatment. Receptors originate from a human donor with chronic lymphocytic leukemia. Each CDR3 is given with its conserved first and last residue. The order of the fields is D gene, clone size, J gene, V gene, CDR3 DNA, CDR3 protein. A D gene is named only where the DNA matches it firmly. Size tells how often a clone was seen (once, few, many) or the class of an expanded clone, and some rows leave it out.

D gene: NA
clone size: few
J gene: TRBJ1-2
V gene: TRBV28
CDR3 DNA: TGTGCCAGCAGTTTATTTAATGGCTACACCTTC
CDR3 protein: CASSLFNGYTF

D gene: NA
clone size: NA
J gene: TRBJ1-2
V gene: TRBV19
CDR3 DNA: TGTGCCAGGTTTACGCACTATGGCTACACCTTC
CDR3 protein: CARFTHYGYTF

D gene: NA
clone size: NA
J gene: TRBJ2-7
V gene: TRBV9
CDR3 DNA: TGTGCCAGCAGCGTAGAGGCTGGGGCCTACGAGCAGTACTTC
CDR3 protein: CASSVEAGAYEQYF

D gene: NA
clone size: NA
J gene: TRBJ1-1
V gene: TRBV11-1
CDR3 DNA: TGTGCCAGCAGCTTGGACGAAGGTACTGAAGCTTTCTTT
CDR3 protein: CASSLDEGTEAFF

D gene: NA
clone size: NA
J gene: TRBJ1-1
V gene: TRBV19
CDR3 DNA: TGTGCCAGTAGTCTCGGCACACTGAACACTGAAGCTTTCTTT
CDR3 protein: CASSLGTLNTEAFF

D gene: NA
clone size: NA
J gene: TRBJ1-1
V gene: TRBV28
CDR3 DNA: TGTGCCAGCAGTCCCCGTTGGACGGCTGAAGCTTTCTTT
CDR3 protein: CASSPRWTAEAFF

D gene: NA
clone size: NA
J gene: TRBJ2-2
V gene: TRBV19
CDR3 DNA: TGTGCCAGTAACCTAGGACCTAGGAACACCGGGGAGCTGTTTTTT
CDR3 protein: CASNLGPRNTGELFF

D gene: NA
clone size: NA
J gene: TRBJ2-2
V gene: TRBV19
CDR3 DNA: TGTGCCAGTAGACTACAGGCGCAGGTCGGCACCGGGGAGCTGTTTTTT
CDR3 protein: CASRLQAQVGTGELFF

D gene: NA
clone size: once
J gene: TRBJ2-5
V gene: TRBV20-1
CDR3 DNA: TGCAGTGCTAGTAGGGTTGAGACCCAGTACTTC
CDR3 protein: CSASRVETQYF

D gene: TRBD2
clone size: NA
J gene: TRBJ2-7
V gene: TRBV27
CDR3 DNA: TGTGCCAGCAGTTTATCAGTCGCAGCGGGAGGTTTCTACGAGCAGTACTTC
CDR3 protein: CASSLSVAAGGFYEQYF

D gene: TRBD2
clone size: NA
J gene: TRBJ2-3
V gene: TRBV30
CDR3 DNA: TGTGCCTGGACCCGTACTGGACTAGCGGGCACAGATACGCAGTATTTT
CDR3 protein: CAWTRTGLAGTDTQYF

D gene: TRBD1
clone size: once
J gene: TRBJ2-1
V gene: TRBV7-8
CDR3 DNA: TGTGCCAGCAGCGTAACCGGGCCCCAGGGGGCCGATGAGCAGTTCTTC
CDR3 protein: CASSVTGPQGADEQFF

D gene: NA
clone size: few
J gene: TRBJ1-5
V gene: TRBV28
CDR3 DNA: TGTGCCAGCCTTACAGGGTTCAATCAGCCCCAGCATTTT
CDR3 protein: CASLTGFNQPQHF

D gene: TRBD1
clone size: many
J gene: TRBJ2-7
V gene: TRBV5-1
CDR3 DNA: TGCGCCAGCAGCCCGACAGGGGACGTCTCCTACGAGCAGTACTTC
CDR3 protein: CASSPTGDVSYEQYF

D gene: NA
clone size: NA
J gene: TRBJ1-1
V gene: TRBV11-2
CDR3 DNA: TGTGCCAGCAGCTTAGCTGGAGGAGTCCCTGAAGCTTTCTTT
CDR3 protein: CASSLAGGVPEAFF

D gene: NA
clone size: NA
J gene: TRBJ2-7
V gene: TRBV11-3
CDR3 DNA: TGTGCCAGCAGCTTAGATATCCAGGCAGACGAGCAGTACTTC
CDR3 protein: CASSLDIQADEQYF

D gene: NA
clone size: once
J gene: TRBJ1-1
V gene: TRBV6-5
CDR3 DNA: TGTGCCAGCCGCGGGCTTGGGACATCTACTGAAGCTTTCTTT
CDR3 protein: CASRGLGTSTEAFF

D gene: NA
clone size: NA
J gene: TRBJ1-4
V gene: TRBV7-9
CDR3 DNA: TGTGCCAGCAGCTTAGCGGGTTCAACTAATGAAAAACTGTTTTTT
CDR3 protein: CASSLAGSTNEKLFF

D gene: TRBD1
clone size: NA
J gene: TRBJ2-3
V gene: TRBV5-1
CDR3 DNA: TGCGCCAGCAGGAACCGGGACAGGGGGCCTTTAGGAGATACGCAGTATTTT
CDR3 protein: CASRNRDRGPLGDTQYF

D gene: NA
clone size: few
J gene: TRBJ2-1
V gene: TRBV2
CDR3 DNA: TGTGCCAGCAGTGAGGAGGGATCCCGTCTGTTCTTC
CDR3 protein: CASSEEGSRLFF

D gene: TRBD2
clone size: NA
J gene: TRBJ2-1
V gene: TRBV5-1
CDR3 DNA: TGCGCCAGCAGCTTGAGCGGGGGCTCATACAATGAGCAGTTCTTC
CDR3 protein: CASSLSGGSYNEQFF

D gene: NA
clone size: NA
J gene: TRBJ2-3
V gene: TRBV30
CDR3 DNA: TGTGCCGCCCCGGGTATTACAGATACGCAGTATTTT
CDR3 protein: CAAPGITDTQYF

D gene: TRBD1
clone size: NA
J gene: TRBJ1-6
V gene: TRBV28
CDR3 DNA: TGTGCCAGCAGTTCGACAGGGGGTAGGTCACCCCTCCACTTT
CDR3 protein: CASSSTGGRSPLHF

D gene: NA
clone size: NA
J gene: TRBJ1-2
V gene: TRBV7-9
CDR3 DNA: TGTGCCAGCAGCTTAAACAGCAACTATGGCTACACCTTC
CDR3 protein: CASSLNSNYGYTF

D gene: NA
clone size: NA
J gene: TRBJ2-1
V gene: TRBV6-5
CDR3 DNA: TGTGCCAGCATCCACTACAATGAGCAGTTCTTC
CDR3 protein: CASIHYNEQFF

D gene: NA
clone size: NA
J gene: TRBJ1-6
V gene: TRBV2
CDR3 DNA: TGTGCCAGCAGCAGGATCAATTCACCCCTCCACTTT
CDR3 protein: CASSRINSPLHF

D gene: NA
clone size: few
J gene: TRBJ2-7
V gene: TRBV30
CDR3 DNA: TGTGCCTGGAGTGTCGCAGGCAGCTCCTACGAGCAGTACTTC
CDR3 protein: CAWSVAGSSYEQYF

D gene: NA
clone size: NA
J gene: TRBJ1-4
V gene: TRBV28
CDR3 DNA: TGTGCCAGCAGTTTCCGAACCCAGGGGAGGGCTAATGAAAAACTGTTTTTT
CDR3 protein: CASSFRTQGRANEKLFF

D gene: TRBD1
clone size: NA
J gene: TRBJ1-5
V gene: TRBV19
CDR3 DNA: TGTGCCAGTAGTATTCTCCCCGCGACAGGGCGCAATCAGCCCCAGCATTTT
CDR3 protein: CASSILPATGRNQPQHF

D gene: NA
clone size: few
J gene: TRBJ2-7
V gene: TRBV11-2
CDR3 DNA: TGTGCCAGCAGCTCTCAGGACTACGAGCAGTACTTC
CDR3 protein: CASSSQDYEQYF

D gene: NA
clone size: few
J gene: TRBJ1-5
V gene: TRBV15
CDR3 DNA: TGTGCCACCAGCAGAGAGTTGGCGATAGTCAATCAGCCCCAGCATTTT
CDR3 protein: CATSRELAIVNQPQHF

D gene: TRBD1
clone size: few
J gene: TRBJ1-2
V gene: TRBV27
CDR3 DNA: TGTGCCAGCAGTTTTGGGACAGGGGGAGGCTACACCTTC
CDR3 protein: CASSFGTGGGYTF

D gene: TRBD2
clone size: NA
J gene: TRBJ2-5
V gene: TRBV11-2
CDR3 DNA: TGTGCCAGCAGCTTAGGAGATCTAGCGGGAGGCGAGACCCAGTACTTC
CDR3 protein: CASSLGDLAGGETQYF